A single sample gave rise to the 8 T cell receptor beta chains below, sequenced in a study of technical replicates of blood from a handful of donors. The data were produced by immunoSEQ multiplex PCR, yet TCRdb's version contains in-frame clones alone and is incomplete. Among about 73,000 clones, over 90% were seen once, and the ten largest hold 4% to 5%. The sample consisted of PBMCs. Receptors were obtained from a human donor in good health. Some clones in this sample may be carry-over from other donors' samples.

The genes are TRBV7-9 and TRBJ2-1; 8 bases fit TRBD1. Per germline, CDR1 SEHNR and CDR2 FQNEAQ (reference sequence). This CDR3 has 13 residues. Trimming cost V 6 bases and J 6 bases; bases outside gene matches: 4. CDR3 residues: CASRTGARNEQFF. The DNA for the CDR3 is TGTGCCAGCAGGACAGGGGCCCGCAATGAGCAGTTCTTC.

The chain combines TRBV10-3 with TRBJ2-7, with TRBD2 matching 9 bases. The CDR3 extends over 15 amino acids. J was trimmed by 7 bases and V by 6 bases; bases with no gene match: 13. The germline V gene encodes CDR1 ENHRY and CDR2 SYGVKD. The CDR3 DNA follows: TGTGCCATCAGACCTTCACTAGCGGGCAAAGGGGAGCAGTACTTC. It translates to CAIRPSLAGKGEQYF.

V and J are TRBV9 and TRBJ2-1; 8 bases are a match to TRBD1. Unmatched junction bases numbered 2, after V lost 3 bases and J lost 0 bases. The CDR3 loop spans 15 amino acids. Germline V CDR1 and CDR2: SGDLS, YYNGEE. The CDR3 reads CASSATGDSYNEQFF. CDR3 nucleotide sequence: TGTGCCAGCAGCGCGACAGGGGACTCCTACAATGAGCAGTTCTTC. The whole variable domain, remainder taken from reference TRBV9 and TRBJ2-1, is DSGVTQTPKHLITATGQRVTLRCSPRSGDLSVYWYQQSLDQGLQFLIQYYNGEERAKGNILERFSAQQFPDLHSELNLSSLELGDSALYFCASSATGDSYNEQFFGPGTRLTVL.

V is TRBV30 and J is TRBJ2-1; 11 nucleotides agree with TRBD2. Germline CDR1 is GTSNPN and CDR2 is SVGIG (reference sequence). The CDR3 length is 15 residues. V trimming: 7 bases; J trimming: 4 bases; junction bases outside the gene matches: 9. As DNA, the CDR3 is TGTGCCTTCTACCCTTTAGCGGGGGGGTACAATGAGCAGTTCTTC. Encoded protein: CAFYPLAGGYNEQFF.

The chain combines TRBV7-9 with TRBJ1-3, with 8 bases identical to TRBD1. V lost 3 bases and J lost 4; bases outside the gene matches: 5. Germline CDR1 and CDR2: SEHNR and FQNEAQ (reference sequence). This CDR3 has 15 amino acids. CDR3 nucleotides: TGTGCCAGCAGCTTGGACAGGGCTGTCGGAAACACCATATATTTT. The encoded protein is CASSLDRAVGNTIYF.

The V and J genes are TRBV6-5 and TRBJ2-7; 11 nucleotides line up with TRBD2. V shed 5 bases and J 6 bases; nucleotides not matched to a gene: 6. Germline V lookup: CDR1 MNHEY, CDR2 SVGAGI. The CDR3 runs 14 residues. The CDR3 DNA is TGTGCCAGCAGTAATAGCGGGGGGGAAGTCGAGCAGTACTTC. Protein product: CASSNSGGEVEQYF.

The chain has TRBV19 and TRBJ1-2; D gene unclear. This CDR3 comprises 15 residues. Germline CDR1 LNHDA, CDR2 SQIVND (reference sequence). The V gene lost 5 bases and the J gene lost 3 bases, with 16 bases spanning the gap. The CDR3 here is CASSSPGSRDYGYTF. Here the CDR3 DNA reads TGTGCCAGTAGTTCCCCGGGATCTCGGGACTATGGCTACACCTTC.

The V call is TRBV5-1, the J call TRBJ2-7; TRBD1 matches 9 bases. The trim removed 5 bases at V and 4 bases at J, leaving 7 bases unmatched. Per germline, CDR1 SGHRS and CDR2 YFSETQ. The CDR3 is 14 amino acids. The CDR3 bases are TGCGCCAGCAGAGCCGGGACAGGGTCGTACGAGCAGTACTTC. Its translation is CASRAGTGSYEQYF.